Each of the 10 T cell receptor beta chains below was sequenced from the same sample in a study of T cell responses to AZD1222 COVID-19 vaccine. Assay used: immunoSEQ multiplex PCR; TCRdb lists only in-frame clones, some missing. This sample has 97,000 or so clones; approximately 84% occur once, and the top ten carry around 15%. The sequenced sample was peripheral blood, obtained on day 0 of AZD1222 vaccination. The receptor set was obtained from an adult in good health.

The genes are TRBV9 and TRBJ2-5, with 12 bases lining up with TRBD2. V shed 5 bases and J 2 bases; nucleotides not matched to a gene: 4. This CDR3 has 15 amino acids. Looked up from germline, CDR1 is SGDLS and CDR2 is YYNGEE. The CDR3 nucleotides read TGTGCCAGCAGTTGGACTAGCGGGATACAAGAGACCCAGTACTTC. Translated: CASSWTSGIQETQYF.

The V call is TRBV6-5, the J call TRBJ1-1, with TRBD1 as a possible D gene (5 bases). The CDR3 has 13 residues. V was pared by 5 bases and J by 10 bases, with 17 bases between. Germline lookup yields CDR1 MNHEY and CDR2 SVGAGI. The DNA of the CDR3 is TGTGCCAGCAGTCCCGGGACCCAAAGCGGAGCTTTCTTT. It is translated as CASSPGTQSGAFF.

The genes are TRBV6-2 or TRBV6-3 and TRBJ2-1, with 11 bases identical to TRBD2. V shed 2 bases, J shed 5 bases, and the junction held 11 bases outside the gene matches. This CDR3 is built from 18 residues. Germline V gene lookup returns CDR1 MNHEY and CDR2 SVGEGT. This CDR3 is CASSYVLAGGPGNNEQFF. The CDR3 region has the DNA TGTGCCAGCAGTTACGTGCTAGCGGGGGGTCCAGGTAACAATGAGCAGTTCTTC.

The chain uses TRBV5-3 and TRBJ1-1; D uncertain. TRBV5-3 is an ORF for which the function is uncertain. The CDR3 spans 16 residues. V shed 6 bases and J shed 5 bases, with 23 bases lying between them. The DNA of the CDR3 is TGTGCCAGAATCCGAGAGAAGTCACGGCAGTGGACTGAAGCTTTCTTT. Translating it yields CARIREKSRQWTEAFF.

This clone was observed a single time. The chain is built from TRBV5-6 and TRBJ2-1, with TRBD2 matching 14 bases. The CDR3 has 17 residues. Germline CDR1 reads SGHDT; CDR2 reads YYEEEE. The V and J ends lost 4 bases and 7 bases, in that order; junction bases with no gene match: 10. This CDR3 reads CASSHQTSGRARNEQFF. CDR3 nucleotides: TGTGCCAGCAGCCACCAGACTAGCGGGAGGGCCAGGAATGAGCAGTTCTTC. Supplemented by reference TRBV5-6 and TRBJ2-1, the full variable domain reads DAGVTQSPTHLIKTRGQQVTLRCSPKSGHDTVSWYQQALGQGPQFIFQYYEEEERQRGNFPDRFSGHQFPNYSSELNVNALLLGDSALYLCASSHQTSGRARNEQFFGPGTRLTVL.

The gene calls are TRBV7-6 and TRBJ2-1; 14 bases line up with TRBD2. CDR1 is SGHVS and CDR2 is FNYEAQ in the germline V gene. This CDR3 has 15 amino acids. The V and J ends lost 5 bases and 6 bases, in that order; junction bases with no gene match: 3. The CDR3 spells CASSQTSGRANEQFF. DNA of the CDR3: TGTGCCAGCAGCCAGACTAGCGGGAGGGCCAATGAGCAGTTCTTC.

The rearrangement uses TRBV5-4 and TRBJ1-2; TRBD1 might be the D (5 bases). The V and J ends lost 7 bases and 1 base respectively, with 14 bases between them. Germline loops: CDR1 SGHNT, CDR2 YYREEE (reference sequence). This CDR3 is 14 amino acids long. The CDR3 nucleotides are TGTGCCAGCGGTCGGGACGGTGGTAACTATGGCTACACCTTC. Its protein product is CASGRDGGNYGYTF.

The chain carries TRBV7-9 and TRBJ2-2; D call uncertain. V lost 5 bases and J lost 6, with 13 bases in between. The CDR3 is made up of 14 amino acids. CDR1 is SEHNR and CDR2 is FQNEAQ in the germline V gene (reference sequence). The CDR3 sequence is CASSRVSASGELFF. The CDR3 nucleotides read TGTGCCAGCAGCCGCGTGTCGGCCTCCGGGGAGCTGTTTTTT.

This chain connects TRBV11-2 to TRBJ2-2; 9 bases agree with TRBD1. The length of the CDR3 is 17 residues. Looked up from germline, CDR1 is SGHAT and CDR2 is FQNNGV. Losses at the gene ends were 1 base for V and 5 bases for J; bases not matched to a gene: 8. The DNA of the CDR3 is TGTGCCAGCAGCTTAGCCCTGACAGGGGGAACAACCGGGGAGCTGTTTTTT. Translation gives CASSLALTGGTTGELFF.

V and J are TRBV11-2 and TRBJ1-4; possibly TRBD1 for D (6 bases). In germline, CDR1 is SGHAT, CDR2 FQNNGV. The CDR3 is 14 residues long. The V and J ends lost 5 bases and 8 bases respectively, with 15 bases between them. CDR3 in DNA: TGTGCCAGCAGCCCCGGGGGCAGGGTAGAAAAACTGTTTTTT. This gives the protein CASSPGGRVEKLFF.